These T cell receptor beta chains were read from a single sample in a study of regulatory T cells in long-lasting Graves disease. TCRdb analysed the multiplex PCR reads with MiXCR anew, one entry per CDR3 protein. The table includes approximately 540,000 distinct CDR3 sequences, more than 10% detected once. These data were also filed under a second study, of T cells in Graves' hyperthyroidism and ophthalmopathy.

Sequencing used peripheral blood mononuclear cells (PBMCs), obtained at new diagnosis, from a patient treated with antithyroid drugs. These receptors originate from a woman in her thirties with Graves disease. CDR3s include the opening cysteine and the closing phenylalanine or tryptophan. The order of the fields is CDR3 protein, CDR3 DNA, clone size, D gene, CDR3 length, V gene, J gene. The D gene is left open where the match is weak. Expanded clones get a size class; other rows say once, few or many, or leave the size out.

CDR3: CAISENASGEAFF; DNA: TGTGCCATCAGTGAGAACGCCTCTGGTGAAGCTTTCTTT; size: many; D: -; length: 13; V: TRBV10-3; J: TRBJ1-1
CDR3: CASSTYLLAGPYNEQFF; DNA: TGTGCCAGTAGTACCTACCTACTAGCGGGACCCTACAATGAGCAGTTCTTC; size: many; D: TRBD2; length: 17; V: TRBV19; J: TRBJ2-1
CDR3: CASSEQVWDTQYF; DNA: TGTGCCAGCAGTGAACAGGTCTGGGATACGCAGTATTTT; size: many; D: -; length: 13; V: TRBV2; J: TRBJ2-3
CDR3: CAWKVAGTDTQYF; DNA: TGTGCCTGGAAGGTAGCGGGCACAGATACGCAGTATTTT; size: many; D: -; length: 13; V: TRBV30; J: TRBJ2-3
CDR3: CASTPGTAPSPLHF; DNA: TGTGCCAGCACCCCGGGGACAGCCCCTTCACCCCTCCACTTT; size: many; D: TRBD1; length: 14; V: TRBV2; J: TRBJ1-6
CDR3: CASSLLGPSYNEQFF; DNA: TGTGCCAGCAGTTTATTAGGGCCCTCCTACAATGAGCAGTTCTTC; size: -; D: -; length: 15; V: TRBV28; J: TRBJ2-1
CDR3: CASSFKREPFF; DNA: TGTGCCAGCAGTTTCAAACGGGAGCCGTTTTTT; size: -; D: -; length: 11; V: TRBV28; J: TRBJ2-2
CDR3: CASSGLEQEGRILNQPQHF; DNA: TGTGCCAGCAGTGGACTCGAGCAGGAGGGTAGGATTTTGAATCAGCCCCAGCATTTT; size: many; D: -; length: 19; V: TRBV28; J: TRBJ1-5
CDR3: CSVGTANLGNEQFF; DNA: TGCAGCGTAGGCACGGCCAACCTTGGCAATGAGCAGTTCTTC; size: many; D: -; length: 14; V: TRBV29-1; J: TRBJ2-1
CDR3: CASSLVKRPYEQYF; DNA: TGTGCCAGCAGCCTCGTAAAGAGACCCTACGAGCAGTACTTC; size: many; D: -; length: 14; V: TRBV11-2; J: TRBJ2-7
CDR3: CASSGASLGAEAFF; DNA: TGCGCCAGCAGTGGAGCCAGTTTGGGGGCTGAAGCTTTCTTT; size: many; D: -; length: 14; V: TRBV10-2; J: TRBJ1-1
CDR3: CSVLVQINTEAFF; DNA: TGCAGCGTTCTGGTACAGATTAACACTGAAGCTTTCTTT; size: many; D: -; length: 13; V: TRBV29-1; J: TRBJ1-1
CDR3: CASSLVGTSGSYEQYF; DNA: TGTGCCAGCAGCTTAGTAGGGACTAGCGGCTCCTACGAGCAGTACTTC; size: many; D: TRBD2; length: 16; V: TRBV7-8; J: TRBJ2-7
CDR3: CASSSTYPNYEQYF; DNA: TGTGCCAGCAGTTCGACCTACCCCAACTACGAGCAGTACTTC; size: -; D: -; length: 14; V: TRBV6-2/TRBV6-3; J: TRBJ2-7
CDR3: CASSHQRTGGEKLFF; DNA: TGTGCCAGCAGTCACCAACGGACAGGGGGTGAAAAACTGTTTTTT; size: many; D: TRBD1; length: 15; V: TRBV28; J: TRBJ1-4
CDR3: CSARDLGGGGGYGYTF; DNA: TGCAGTGCTAGAGATCTGGGAGGGGGCGGAGGCTATGGCTACACCTTC; size: few; D: TRBD1; length: 16; V: TRBV20-1; J: TRBJ1-2
CDR3: CASSLTGFSKGDTQYF; DNA: TGTGCCAGCTCACTCACAGGGTTCTCGAAGGGGGATACGCAGTATTTT; size: many; D: -; length: 16; V: TRBV18; J: TRBJ2-3
CDR3: CASSFRTAMNTEAFF; DNA: TGTGCCAGCAGCTTCCGGACAGCCATGAACACTGAAGCTTTCTTT; size: many; D: -; length: 15; V: TRBV11-3; J: TRBJ1-1
CDR3: CASSSAPTGDF; DNA: TGTGCCAGCAGCTCCGCGCCGACAGGGGATTTT; size: many; D: TRBD1; length: 11; V: TRBV7-9; J: TRBJ2-3
CDR3: CASHRRRSEGTGELFF; DNA: TGTGCCAGCCACAGGCGCAGGTCAGAGGGGACCGGGGAGCTGTTTTTT; size: many; D: -; length: 16; V: TRBV2; J: TRBJ2-2
CDR3: CASSFQGVGTGELFF; DNA: TGTGCCAGCAGTTTCCAGGGGGTAGGGACCGGGGAGCTGTTTTTT; size: many; D: TRBD1; length: 15; V: TRBV12-3/TRBV12-4; J: TRBJ2-2
CDR3: CASSQGTSGTDTQYF; DNA: TGTGCCAGCAGCCAAGGGACTAGCGGCACAGATACGCAGTATTTT; size: many; D: TRBD2; length: 15; V: TRBV11-3; J: TRBJ2-3
CDR3: CASSLWYGVATNEKLFF; DNA: TGTGCCAGCAGTTTATGGTACGGGGTTGCAACTAATGAAAAACTGTTTTTT; size: many; D: -; length: 17; V: TRBV12-3/TRBV12-4; J: TRBJ1-4
CDR3: CARGTSNNYGYTF; DNA: TGCGCCCGAGGGACAAGCAATAACTATGGCTACACCTTC; size: many; D: -; length: 13; V: TRBV10-1; J: TRBJ1-2
CDR3: CASSNDLAGRGPQHF; DNA: TGTGCCAGCAGTAACGACCTGGCGGGACGTGGGCCCCAGCATTTT; size: many; D: -; length: 15; V: TRBV2; J: TRBJ1-5
CDR3: CSARRSLATEAFF; DNA: TGCAGTGCCCGAAGGAGCTTGGCCACTGAAGCTTTCTTT; size: -; D: -; length: 13; V: TRBV20-1; J: TRBJ1-1
CDR3: CSVPRLAGVVKNEQFF; DNA: TGCAGCGTTCCTCGACTAGCGGGAGTAGTGAAGAATGAGCAGTTCTTC; size: many; D: TRBD2; length: 16; V: TRBV29-1; J: TRBJ2-1
CDR3: CASSIDLGAGDGYTF; DNA: TGTGCCAGTAGTATAGATCTTGGGGCCGGCGATGGCTACACCTTC; size: -; D: -; length: 15; V: TRBV19; J: TRBJ1-2
CDR3: CASSFLGTGIDEQFF; DNA: TGTGCCAGCAGTTTCTTAGGGACAGGGATCGATGAGCAGTTCTTC; size: many; D: TRBD1; length: 15; V: TRBV28; J: TRBJ2-1
CDR3: CASSLAQKGIWGENGELFF; DNA: TGTGCCAGCAGCTTAGCGCAGAAAGGCATCTGGGGTGAAAACGGCGAGCTGTTTTTT; size: -; D: -; length: 19; V: TRBV7-9; J: TRBJ2-2
CDR3: CASSPGTGRTLTEAFF; DNA: TGTGCCAGCAGCCCTGGGACAGGGAGAACCCTCACTGAAGCTTTCTTT; size: -; D: TRBD1; length: 16; V: TRBV5-8; J: TRBJ1-1
CDR3: CASSLRGTEAFF; DNA: TGTGCCAGCAGCTTGCGGGGCACTGAAGCTTTCTTT; size: many; D: -; length: 12; V: TRBV5-6; J: TRBJ1-1
CDR3: CASSFVLESYEQYF; DNA: TGTGCCAGCAGCTTTGTCCTCGAGTCCTACGAGCAGTACTTC; size: many; D: -; length: 14; V: TRBV5-6; J: TRBJ2-7
CDR3: CASKGLAGVSPYEQYF; DNA: TGTGCCAGCAAAGGACTAGCGGGAGTTAGCCCCTACGAGCAGTACTTC; size: many; D: TRBD2; length: 16; V: TRBV6-1; J: TRBJ2-7
CDR3: CASSLNSGRVGYTF; DNA: TGTGCCAGCAGCTTGAACTCCGGCAGGGTTGGCTACACCTTC; size: many; D: -; length: 14; V: TRBV5-1; J: TRBJ1-2
CDR3: CASSPSDGAYEQYF; DNA: TGTGCCAGCAGTCCGTCGGACGGAGCCTACGAGCAGTACTTC; size: -; D: -; length: 14; V: TRBV6-1; J: TRBJ2-7
CDR3: CASGSTGWTEKLFF; DNA: TGTGCCAGTGGCTCGACAGGGTGGACTGAAAAACTGTTTTTT; size: many; D: TRBD1; length: 14; V: TRBV19; J: TRBJ1-4
CDR3: CAISGRMDTQYF; DNA: TGTGCCATTAGCGGGAGAATGGATACGCAGTATTTT; size: many; D: TRBD2; length: 12; V: TRBV28; J: TRBJ2-3
CDR3: CASSEGVRSVSGNTIYF; DNA: TGTGCCAGCAGTGAAGGCGTCCGCTCCGTCTCTGGAAACACCATATATTTT; size: many; D: -; length: 17; V: TRBV2; J: TRBJ1-3
CDR3: CASSQPPEASGASYNEQFF; DNA: TGTGCCAGCAGCCAACCTCCGGAGGCTAGCGGAGCGTCCTACAATGAGCAGTTCTTC; size: few; D: TRBD2; length: 19; V: TRBV28; J: TRBJ2-1
CDR3: CASSESKANYGYTF; DNA: TGTGCCAGCAGTGAATCTAAAGCTAACTATGGCTACACCTTC; size: few; D: -; length: 14; V: TRBV25-1; J: TRBJ1-2
CDR3: CASSSHQGLGQPQHF; DNA: TGTGCCAGCAGCTCACACCAGGGGCTTGGTCAGCCCCAGCATTTT; size: few; D: -; length: 15; V: TRBV5-5; J: TRBJ1-5
CDR3: CASSLNSGPGTDTQYF; DNA: TGTGCCAGCAGTTTAAATAGCGGGCCGGGCACAGATACGCAGTATTTT; size: many; D: TRBD2; length: 16; V: TRBV28; J: TRBJ2-3